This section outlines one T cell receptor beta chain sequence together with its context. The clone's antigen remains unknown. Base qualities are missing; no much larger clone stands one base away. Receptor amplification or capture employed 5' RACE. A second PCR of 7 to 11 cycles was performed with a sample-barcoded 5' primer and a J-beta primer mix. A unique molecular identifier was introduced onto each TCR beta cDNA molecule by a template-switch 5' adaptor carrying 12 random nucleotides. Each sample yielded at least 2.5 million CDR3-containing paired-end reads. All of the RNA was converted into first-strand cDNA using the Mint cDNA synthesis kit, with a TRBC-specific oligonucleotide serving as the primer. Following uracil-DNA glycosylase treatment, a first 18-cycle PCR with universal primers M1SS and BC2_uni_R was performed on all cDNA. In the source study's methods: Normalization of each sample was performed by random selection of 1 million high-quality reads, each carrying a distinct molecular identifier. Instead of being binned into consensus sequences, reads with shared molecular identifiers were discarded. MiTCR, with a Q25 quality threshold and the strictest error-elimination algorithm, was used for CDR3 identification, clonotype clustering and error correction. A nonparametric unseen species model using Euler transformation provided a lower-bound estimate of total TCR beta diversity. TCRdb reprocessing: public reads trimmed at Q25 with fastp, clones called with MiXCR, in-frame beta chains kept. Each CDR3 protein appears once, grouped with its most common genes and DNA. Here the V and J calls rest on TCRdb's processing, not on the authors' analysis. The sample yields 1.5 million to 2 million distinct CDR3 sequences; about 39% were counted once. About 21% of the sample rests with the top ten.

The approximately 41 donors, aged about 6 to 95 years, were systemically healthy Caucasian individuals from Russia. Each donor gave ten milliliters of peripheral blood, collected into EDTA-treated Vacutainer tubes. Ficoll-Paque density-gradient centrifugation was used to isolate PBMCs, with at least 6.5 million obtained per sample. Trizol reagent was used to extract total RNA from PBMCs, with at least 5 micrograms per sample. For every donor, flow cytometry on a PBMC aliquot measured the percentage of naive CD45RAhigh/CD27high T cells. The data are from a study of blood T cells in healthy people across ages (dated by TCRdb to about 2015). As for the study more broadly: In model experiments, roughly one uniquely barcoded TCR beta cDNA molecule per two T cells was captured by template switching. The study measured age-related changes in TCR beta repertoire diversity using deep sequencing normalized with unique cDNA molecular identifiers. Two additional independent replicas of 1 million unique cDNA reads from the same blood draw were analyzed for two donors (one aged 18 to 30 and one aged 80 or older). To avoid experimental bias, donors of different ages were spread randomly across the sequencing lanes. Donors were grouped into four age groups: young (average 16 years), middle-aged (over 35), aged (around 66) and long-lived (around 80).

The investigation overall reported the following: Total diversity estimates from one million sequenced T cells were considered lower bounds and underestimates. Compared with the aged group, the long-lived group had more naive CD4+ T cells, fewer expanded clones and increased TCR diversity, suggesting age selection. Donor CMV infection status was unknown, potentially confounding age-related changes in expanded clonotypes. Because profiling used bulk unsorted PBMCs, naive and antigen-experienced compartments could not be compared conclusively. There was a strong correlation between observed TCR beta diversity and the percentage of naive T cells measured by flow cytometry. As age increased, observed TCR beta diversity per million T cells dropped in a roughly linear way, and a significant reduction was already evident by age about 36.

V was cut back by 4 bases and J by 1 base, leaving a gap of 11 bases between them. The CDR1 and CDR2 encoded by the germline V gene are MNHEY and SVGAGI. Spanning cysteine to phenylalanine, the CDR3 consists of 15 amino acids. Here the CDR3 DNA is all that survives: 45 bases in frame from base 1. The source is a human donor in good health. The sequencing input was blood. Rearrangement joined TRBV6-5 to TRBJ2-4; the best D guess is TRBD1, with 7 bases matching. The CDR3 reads CASSSPGGAKNIQYF. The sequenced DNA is TGTGCCAGCAGTTCGCCAGGGGGGGCCAAAAACATTCAGTACTTC.